Below are 16 T cell receptor beta chains sequenced from a single sample in a study of PD-L1 blockade in urothelial cancer. Sequencing used immunoSEQ multiplex PCR; TCRdb keeps in-frame clones, though not all of them. This table holds 48,000 or so clones, approximately 80% found once. Time point reported: peripheral blood 6 weeks after treatment start. The input for sequencing was PBMCs, taken around atezolizumab (anti-PD-L1) treatment. All receptors come from a man between 65 and 79 years old with urothelial cancer.

The chain carries TRBV19 and TRBJ2-7, with 9 nucleotides matching TRBD2. The trim removed 7 bases at V and 8 bases at J, leaving 9 bases unmatched. This CDR3 contains 13 residues. The V gene's germline CDR1 is LNHDA and CDR2 SQIVND (reference sequence). CDR3 amino acids: CASNRASGMKQYF. For the CDR3, the DNA is TGTGCCAGTAATCGGGCTAGCGGGATGAAGCAGTACTTC.

V usage is TRBV19 and J usage is TRBJ1-5; TRBD1 matches 8 bases. This CDR3 contains 15 residues. Looked up from germline, CDR1 is LNHDA and CDR2 is SQIVND (reference sequence). The ends lost 2 bases at V and 2 bases at J; junction bases unmatched: 2. Here the CDR3 reads CASSIYRGGNQPQHF. DNA of the CDR3: TGTGCCAGTAGTATATACAGGGGGGGCAATCAGCCCCAGCATTTT.

The gene calls are TRBV6-1 and TRBJ2-3, with D perhaps matching TRBD2 (6 bases). The V end lost 4 bases, the J end lost 6 bases, and 23 bases lay between the germline ends. The CDR3 covers 17 residues. The germline gives CDR1 MNHNS, CDR2 SASEGT. The CDR3 here is CASSAWGGGASGDTQYF. CDR3 sequence (DNA): TGTGCCAGCAGTGCGTGGGGTGGAGGGGCGTCTGGGGATACGCAGTATTTT.

For the CDR3, the DNA is TGTGCCATCAGTCGGACTAGCGGGCCCCCTCCCGGCGAGCAGTTCTTC. Translated: CAISRTSGPPPGEQFF. The chain carries TRBV10-3 and TRBJ2-1, with 11 bases that match TRBD2. Germline V CDR1 and CDR2: ENHRY, SYGVKD. J gave up 10 bases and V 5 bases, and 13 bases lay outside the gene matches. This CDR3 is built from 16 residues.

This chain uses TRBV13 with TRBJ2-7, with 9 nucleotides matching TRBD1. Germline assignment: CDR1 PRHDT and CDR2 FYEKMQ (reference sequence). The CDR3 is 17 residues long. Trimming cost V 5 bases and J 2 bases; bases outside gene matches: 13. CDR3 in DNA: TGTGCCAGCAGCCCAAGCTCCGGGACAGGGCTTACCTACGAGCAGTACTTC. Translating it yields CASSPSSGTGLTYEQYF.

The chain has TRBV2 and TRBJ2-6; perhaps TRBD2 as D (5 bases). Trimming removed 6 bases from V and 0 bases from J, with 18 bases in between. Germline V gene lookup returns CDR1 SNHLY and CDR2 FYNNEI. CDR3 length: 18 amino acids. CDR3: CASRTYPSGLSGANVLTF. CDR3 nucleotide sequence: TGTGCCAGCAGGACCTACCCGAGTGGACTCTCTGGGGCCAACGTCCTGACTTTC.

The count of this clone is one. V and J are TRBV28 and TRBJ2-1; unclear D gene. In germline, CDR1 is MDHEN, CDR2 SYDVKM. Trimming took off 2 bases at V and 0 bases at J, with 8 bases between the two ends. CDR3 size: 15 residues. CDR3 sequence reads: CASSLGQFSYNEQFF. The DNA for the CDR3 is TGTGCCAGCAGTTTAGGGCAGTTCTCCTACAATGAGCAGTTCTTC.

The CDR3 reads CASSQSQDQETQYF. In DNA, the CDR3 is TGCGCCAGCAGCCAGTCACAGGACCAAGAGACCCAGTACTTC. This chain connects TRBV4-1 to TRBJ2-5; D may be TRBD1 (5 bases). The V gene's germline CDR1 is MGHRA and CDR2 YSYEKL. The CDR3 sequence is 14 residues long. Trimming cost V 3 bases and J 0 bases, with 8 bases left between them.

CDR3: CASSLHRAEGTEAFF. The CDR3 DNA reads as TGCGCCAGCAGTTTACACAGGGCTGAGGGCACTGAAGCTTTCTTT. The chain has TRBV10-2 and TRBJ1-1; possibly TRBD1 for D (6 bases). Trimming took 5 bases from V and 4 from J, leaving 17 bases between them. Germline V gene lookup returns CDR1 WSHSY and CDR2 SAAADI. CDR3 length: 15 residues.

This chain connects TRBV6-4 to TRBJ2-3, with D possibly being TRBD2 (6 bases). Trimming left V 8 bases short and J 4 bases short, with 19 bases between. This CDR3 spans 15 amino acids. Germline V gene sequence: CDR1 MRHNA, CDR2 SNTAGT. The CDR3, as DNA: TGTGCCAGCCGTCCTTCTGGGAGGTCATCAGATACGCAGTATTTT. It encodes CASRPSGRSSDTQYF.

This rearrangement joins TRBV5-1 to TRBJ2-3, with 9 nucleotides matching TRBD1. The CDR3 has 16 amino acids. The J segment lost 5 bases and the V segment lost 1 base, leaving 8 bases of the junction unmatched. CDR1 SGHRS and CDR2 YFSETQ come from the germline V gene. This chain's CDR3 is CASSLTGTGIIDTQYF. The CDR3 DNA reads TGCGCCAGCAGCTTGACCGGGACAGGGATAATAGATACGCAGTATTTT.

The chain has TRBV30 and TRBJ1-1; maybe TRBD1 (5 bases). Germline V gene lookup returns CDR1 GTSNPN and CDR2 SVGIG (reference sequence). Trimming took 8 bases from V and 1 from J, leaving 14 bases between them. This CDR3 region has 13 residues. CDR3 DNA: TGTGCCGGGGCCAGGGATGGGAACACTGAAGCTTTCTTT. This codes for CAGARDGNTEAFF. The variable domain in full, completed from reference TRBV30 and TRBJ1-1, reads SQTIHQWPATLVQPVGSPLSLECTVEGTSNPNLYWYRQAAGRGLQLLFYSVGIGQISSEVPQNLSASRPQDRQFILSSKKLLLSDSGFYLCAGARDGNTEAFFGQGTRLTVV.

V and J are TRBV28 and TRBJ2-1; 9 nucleotides match TRBD2. The CDR3 runs 14 residues. V dropped 6 bases and J dropped 8; count of bases not matched to a gene: 8. The germline V gene encodes CDR1 MDHEN and CDR2 SYDVKM. CDR3 bases: TGTGCCAGCAGCTTTAGCGGGAGCAGGTATGAGCAGTTCTTC. Its translation is CASSFSGSRYEQFF.

This rearrangement joins TRBV9 to TRBJ2-7; 9 positions agree with TRBD2. V trimming: 3 bases; J trimming: 3 bases; junction bases outside the gene matches: 4. Germline V gene lookup returns CDR1 SGDLS and CDR2 YYNGEE. This CDR3 is 14 amino acids long. The CDR3 region is CASSGSGRVYEQYF. CDR3 nucleotide sequence: TGTGCCAGCAGCGGTAGCGGGAGAGTCTACGAGCAGTACTTC. Together with reference TRBV9 and TRBJ2-7, the CDR3 gives the full variable domain: DSGVTQTPKHLITATGQRVTLRCSPRSGDLSVYWYQQSLDQGLQFLIQYYNGEERAKGNILERFSAQQFPDLHSELNLSSLELGDSALYFCASSGSGRVYEQYFGPGTRLTVT.

V gene TRBV7-2 combines with J gene TRBJ2-5; perhaps TRBD1 as D (5 bases). Germline assignment: CDR1 SGHTA and CDR2 FQGNSA. Trimming cost V 5 bases and J 5 bases, with 18 bases left between them. The CDR3 loop spans 15 amino acids. The CDR3 loop is CASSLPLGSGETQYF. In DNA, the CDR3 is TGTGCCAGCAGCCTTCCCCTCGGGTCAGGGGAGACCCAGTACTTC.

J is TRBJ1-4 and V is TRBV5-4, with no clear D. V lost 0 bases, J lost 5 bases, and 14 bases lay in between. Germline V CDR1 and CDR2: SGHNT, YYREEE (reference sequence). The CDR3 totals 16 residues. CDR3 amino acids: CASSLDGVDGNEKLFF. Written as DNA, the CDR3 is TGTGCCAGCAGCTTGGATGGCGTCGACGGGAATGAAAAACTGTTTTTT.